Given below is one TCR beta chain in context. Its antigen is unknown. V dropped 5 bases and J dropped 2 bases, with 5 bases sitting between them. The CDR3 loop spans 12 amino acids. Per germline, CDR1 MDHEN and CDR2 SYDVKM. The data belong to a study of neoadjuvant anti-PD-1 for oral cavity cancer. Whole-study context: Patients mostly received three to four biweekly nivolumab doses at 3 mg/kg before surgery. Patients without progression received a fourth nivolumab dose around day 43, then surgical resection on days 50-56.

Cohort: HPV-negative, locally advanced oral cavity squamous cell carcinoma patients. Points from the study as a whole: Higher pretreatment Treg/Th17 ratios tracked higher pretreatment blood clonality.

TCRdb keeps only in-frame clones here, not all; method: immunoSEQ multiplex PCR. Of under 20,000 clones in the sample, about 65% are singletons; the top ten hold 2.7%. This clonotype originated in a person aged 35-79 years with oral cavity squamous cell carcinoma. This specimen was PBMCs, taken before nivolumab (anti-PD-1) treatment. J is TRBJ2-3 and V is TRBV28; D call uncertain. CDR3 sequence reads: CASSTHTDTQYF. CDR3 nucleotides: TGTGCCAGCAGTACCCACACAGATACGCAGTATTTT.